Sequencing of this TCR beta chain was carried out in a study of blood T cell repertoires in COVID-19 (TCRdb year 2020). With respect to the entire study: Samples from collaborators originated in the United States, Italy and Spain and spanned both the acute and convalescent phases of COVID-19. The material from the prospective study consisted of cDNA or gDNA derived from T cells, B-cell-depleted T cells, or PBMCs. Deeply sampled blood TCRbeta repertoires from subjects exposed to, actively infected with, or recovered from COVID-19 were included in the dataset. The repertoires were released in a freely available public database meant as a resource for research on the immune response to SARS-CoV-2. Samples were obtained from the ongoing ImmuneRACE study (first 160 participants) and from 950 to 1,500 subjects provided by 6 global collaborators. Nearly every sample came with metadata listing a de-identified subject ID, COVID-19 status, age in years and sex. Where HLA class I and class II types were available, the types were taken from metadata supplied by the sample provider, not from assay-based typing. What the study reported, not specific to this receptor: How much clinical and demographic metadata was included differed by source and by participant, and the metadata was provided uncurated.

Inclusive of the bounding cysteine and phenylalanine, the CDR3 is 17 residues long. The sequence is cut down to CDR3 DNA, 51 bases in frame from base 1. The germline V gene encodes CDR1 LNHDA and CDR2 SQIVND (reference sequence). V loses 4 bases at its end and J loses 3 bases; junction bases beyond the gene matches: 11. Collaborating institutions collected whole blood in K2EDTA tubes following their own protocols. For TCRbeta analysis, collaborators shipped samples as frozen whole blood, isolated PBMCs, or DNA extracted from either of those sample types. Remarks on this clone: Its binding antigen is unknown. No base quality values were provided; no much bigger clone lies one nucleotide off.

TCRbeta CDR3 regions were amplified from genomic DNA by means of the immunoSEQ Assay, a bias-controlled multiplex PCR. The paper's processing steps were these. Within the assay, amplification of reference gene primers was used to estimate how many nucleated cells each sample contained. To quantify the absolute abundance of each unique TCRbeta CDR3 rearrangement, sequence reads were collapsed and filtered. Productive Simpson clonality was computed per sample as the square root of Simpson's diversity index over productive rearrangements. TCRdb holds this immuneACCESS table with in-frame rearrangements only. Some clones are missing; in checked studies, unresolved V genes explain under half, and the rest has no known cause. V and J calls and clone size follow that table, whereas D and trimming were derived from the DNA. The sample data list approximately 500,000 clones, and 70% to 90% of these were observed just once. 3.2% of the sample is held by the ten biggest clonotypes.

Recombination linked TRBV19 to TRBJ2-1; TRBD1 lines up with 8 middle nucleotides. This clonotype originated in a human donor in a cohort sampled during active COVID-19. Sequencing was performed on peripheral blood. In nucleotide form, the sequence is TGTGCCAGTAGTAGGGGTTCCGGACAGGGTATCTACAATGAGCAGTTCTTC. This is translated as CASSRGSGQGIYNEQFF. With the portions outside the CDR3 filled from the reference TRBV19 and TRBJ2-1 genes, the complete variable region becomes DGGITQSPKYLFRKEGQNVTLSCEQNLNHDAMYWYRQDPGQGLRLIYYSQIVNDFQKGDIAEGYSVSREKKESFPLTVTSAQKNPTAFYLCASSRGSGQGIYNEQFFGPGTRLTVL.